These T cell receptor beta chains were read from a single sample in a study of vaccination effects on CD4 cells after COVID-19. The method was immunoSEQ multiplex PCR; TCRdb's version includes in-frame clones alone and lacks a portion of them. Here the sample spans approximately 30,000 clones, roughly 82% being singletons. These receptors lack a known antigen. The specimen comprised CD4+ T cells from PBMCs cultured with HCoV-NL63 spike peptides, sampled after COVID-19 vaccination. All receptors derive from a human donor who received a COVID-19 vaccine. Some clones in this sample may be carry-over from other donors' samples. The CDR3 runs from the conserved cysteine through the conserved F or W. Fields, in order: clone size, J gene, V gene, D gene, CDR3 DNA, CDR3 protein. A D gene is named only where the DNA matches it firmly. Only part of the rows carry a size: once, few, many, or a class if the clone is expanded.

NA | TRBJ1-1 | TRBV10-2 | NA | TGCGCCAGCAGTTTTACGGGACCCCTGCGCACTGAAGCTTTCTTT | CASSFTGPLRTEAFF
NA | TRBJ2-2 | TRBV29-1 | NA | TGCAGCGTTGAACTGGTGGCCACCGGGGAGCTGTTTTTT | CSVELVATGELFF
NA | TRBJ2-5 | TRBV5-1 | NA | TGCGCCACCAAATCTGGACAGCACCAAGAGACCCAGTACTTC | CATKSGQHQETQYF
NA | TRBJ2-2 | TRBV9 | TRBD2 | TGTGCCAGCGGACTAGCGGGGGGGCCTGAAACCGGGGAGCTGTTTTTT | CASGLAGGPETGELFF
NA | TRBJ1-3 | TRBV9 | NA | TGTGCCAGCAGCGCGAACTCTGGAAACACCATATATTTT | CASSANSGNTIYF
NA | TRBJ1-6 | TRBV6-2/TRBV6-3 | TRBD1 | TGTGCCAGCAGTTATCGAGACAGGGTGAATTCACCCCTCCACTTT | CASSYRDRVNSPLHF
few | TRBJ1-2 | TRBV7-2 | NA | TGTGCCAGCAGCTTAAATCAGGGTATGGGCGGCTACACCTTC | CASSLNQGMGGYTF
NA | TRBJ2-2 | TRBV7-2 | NA | TGTGCCAGCAGCTTGGGGAACACCGGGGAGCTGTTTTTT | CASSLGNTGELFF
NA | TRBJ1-4 | TRBV2 | NA | TGTGCCAGCACCCTATCCGCAGTTGGGGGAAGGGGAAAACTGTTTTTT | CASTLSAVGGRGKLFF
NA | TRBJ2-6 | TRBV18 | NA | TGTGCCAGCTCACCCGCTGGAATCAATTACTCTGGGGCCAACGTCCTGACTTTC | CASSPAGINYSGANVLTF
NA | TRBJ2-5 | TRBV5-6 | TRBD1 | TGTGCCAGCAGCCGACGAGGGACAGGTCCTCAAGAGACCCAGTACTTC | CASSRRGTGPQETQYF
NA | TRBJ2-5 | TRBV5-1 | TRBD1 | TGCGCCAGCAGCTTGGAGGGGGCCGAGAGTGAGACCCAGTACTTC | CASSLEGAESETQYF
few | TRBJ2-3 | TRBV9 | TRBD1 | TGTGCCAGCAGCCTGTGGGGACAGGGCACAGATACGCAGTATTTT | CASSLWGQGTDTQYF
NA | TRBJ2-1 | TRBV3-1/TRBV3-2 | TRBD2 | TGTGCCAGCAGCCAAGATCTGAAGTTGGCTAGCGGGGCTTACAATGAGCAGTTCTTC | CASSQDLKLASGAYNEQFF
NA | TRBJ1-1 | TRBV5-1 | NA | TGCGCCAGCAGCGAAAACGGGGTAGAAGCTTTCTTT | CASSENGVEAFF
NA | TRBJ2-2 | TRBV10-3 | NA | TGTGCCATCAGTGATCCTGGGGGCTCCGGGGAGCTGTTTTTT | CAISDPGGSGELFF
NA | TRBJ2-5 | TRBV5-4 | NA | TGTGCCAGCAGGGTACAGTATGAAGAGACCCAGTACTTC | CASRVQYEETQYF
NA | TRBJ2-4 | TRBV15 | NA | TGTGCCACCAGCAGAGAGGGGGCAGGGGTGTCCAAAAACATTCAGTACTTC | CATSREGAGVSKNIQYF
few | TRBJ1-5 | TRBV18 | TRBD1 | TGTGCCAGCTCACCCCTCCCGATCCGACAGGGAGGGGGTCAGCCCCAGCATTTT | CASSPLPIRQGGGQPQHF
NA | TRBJ1-4 | TRBV5-1 | NA | TGCGCCAGTGCCCAGGGTGGGACTAATGAAAAACTGTTTTTT | CASAQGGTNEKLFF
few | TRBJ2-5 | TRBV29-1 | TRBD2 | TGCAGCGTAGCGTACGGGGGGGCCGGGGAGACCCAGTACTTC | CSVAYGGAGETQYF
NA | TRBJ1-5 | TRBV7-2 | NA | TGTGCCAGCAGCGTTACATGGGGCAACGGTCAGCCCCAGCATTTT | CASSVTWGNGQPQHF
NA | TRBJ1-1 | TRBV3-1/TRBV3-2 | TRBD1 | TGTGCCAGCAGCCAGACAGGGGTATACACTGAAGCTTTCTTT | CASSQTGVYTEAFF
NA | TRBJ2-5 | TRBV5-1 | TRBD1 | TGCGCCAGCAGCTTGGTAGGGACAGGCCAAGAGACCCAGTACTTC | CASSLVGTGQETQYF
NA | TRBJ1-5 | TRBV6-5 | NA | TGTGCCAGCAGAACGAGCTTGGATAGCAATCAGCCCCAGCATTTT | CASRTSLDSNQPQHF
NA | TRBJ1-1 | TRBV19 | TRBD1 | TGTGCCAGTAGGAGGGACAGGAACACTGAAGCTTTCTTT | CASRRDRNTEAFF
NA | TRBJ2-3 | TRBV5-1 | TRBD2 | TGCGCCAGCAGCATTGTAGCGGGGAGAGGAGATACGCAGTATTTT | CASSIVAGRGDTQYF
NA | TRBJ2-5 | TRBV5-1 | NA | TGCGCCAGCAGCTCCTCAGGGGCCCAAGAGACCCAGTACTTC | CASSSSGAQETQYF
NA | TRBJ2-1 | TRBV2 | TRBD2 | TGTGCCAGCACCTTAGCGGGGGGGCTCCTTGAGCAGTTCTTC | CASTLAGGLLEQFF
NA | TRBJ1-3 | TRBV19 | NA | TGTGCCACCACACCCCTGGGGGGTCCTGGAAACACCATATATTTT | CATTPLGGPGNTIYF
NA | TRBJ2-1 | TRBV3-1/TRBV3-2 | NA | TGTGCCAGCAGCCAAGATGAAGGGTCGGGGTTAAGATACAATGAGCAGTTCTTC | CASSQDEGSGLRYNEQFF
NA | TRBJ2-2 | TRBV4-1 | TRBD1 | TGCGCCAGCAGCCAAAAACCCGGGACAGATTACACCGGGGAGCTGTTTTTT | CASSQKPGTDYTGELFF
once | TRBJ2-3 | TRBV9 | TRBD2 | TGTGCCAGCAGCGCCCTTGGCGGGGGGACAGATACGCAGTATTTT | CASSALGGGTDTQYF
few | TRBJ1-5 | TRBV2 | TRBD1 | TGTGCCAGCAGTCAAATGGGGACAGGAGGTCAGCCCCAGCATTTT | CASSQMGTGGQPQHF
NA | TRBJ1-4 | TRBV19 | TRBD1 | TGTGCCAGTAGTATCGGTGGCAGGGGGGGCGAAAAACTGTTTTTT | CASSIGGRGGEKLFF
NA | TRBJ1-3 | TRBV5-1 | NA | TGCGCCAGCAGCCCCGGACGTATCGACTCTGGAAACACCATATATTTT | CASSPGRIDSGNTIYF
NA | TRBJ1-1 | TRBV5-4 | NA | TGTGCCAGCAGCCCGACCGGGACCCTGAACACTGAAGCTTTCTTT | CASSPTGTLNTEAFF
NA | TRBJ2-4 | TRBV6-1 | NA | TGTGCCAGCAGTGAACCCGGGAGAGCCAAAAACATTCAGTACTTC | CASSEPGRAKNIQYF
NA | TRBJ1-5 | TRBV2 | NA | TGTGCCAGCAGTGCCACAGGGAAGAGCAATCAGCCCCAGCATTTT | CASSATGKSNQPQHF
NA | TRBJ1-6 | TRBV6-5 | NA | TGTGCCACGAGACCCGGGGGTGATAATTCACCCCTCCACTTT | CATRPGGDNSPLHF
NA | TRBJ1-1 | TRBV25-1 | NA | TGTGCCAGCAGCGTCCTGGGACGGGGGACTGAAGCTTTCTTT | CASSVLGRGTEAFF
NA | TRBJ2-6 | TRBV24-1 | NA | TGTGCCACCAGTGATTCCCTGACAGCGAGCTCTGGGGCCAACGTCCTGACTTTC | CATSDSLTASSGANVLTF